This T cell receptor (beta chain) originates from a study of blood T cell repertoires in COVID-19. Across the whole study: Sites in the United States, Italy and Spain provided acute and convalescent COVID-19 samples. In each case, the material was cDNA or gDNA derived from T cells, B-cell-depleted T cells, or PBMCs.

Recruits, aged about 18 to 100 years, lived in 24 US areas. Per the original data handling: Using reference gene primer amplification, nucleated cell counts were estimated. Data came from immunoSEQ multiplex PCR; TCRdb stores just in-frame clones and leaves some out. The D gene and trimming were derived from the DNA, and the V and J assignments and clone size from that table. The data contain fewer than 400,000 clones, more than 90% of them singletons. In germline, CDR1 is SNHLY, CDR2 FYNNEI. The CDR3 covers 14 residues. The V gene lost 4 bases and the J gene lost 4 bases, with 13 bases spanning the gap.

This sequence joins TRBV2 and TRBJ1-1; D unresolved. Material for sequencing was PBMCs or T cells enriched from blood (not recorded which). The TCR comes from a woman under 40 who had recovered from COVID-19. The CDR3 DNA sequence: TGTGCCAGCAGTGCGCGGGGAGGAGGCACTGAAGCTTTCTTT. It yields the protein CASSARGGGTEAFF.